This passage covers 11 T cell receptor beta chains from one sample sequenced in a study of radiation and T cells in renal cell carcinoma. Generated by immunoSEQ multiplex PCR, the TCRdb table keeps only in-frame clones and is missing some. The sample shows about 150,000 clones, roughly 87% of them seen only once. Described time point: blood 2 weeks post-SBRT. This sample's treatment: 15 Gy SBRT to primary tumor, nephrectomy 4 weeks later. Specimen: blood, collected from a patient whose treatment included radiotherapy and nephrectomy. The receptors come from a woman between 45 and 65 years old with renal cell carcinoma.

V is TRBV4-1 and J is TRBJ1-4, with D unclear. The CDR3 sequence is 15 residues long. The V gene lost 2 bases and the J gene lost 13 bases, with 20 bases spanning the gap. Per the germline V gene, CDR1 is MGHRA and CDR2 is YSYEKL. In DNA, the CDR3 is TGCGCCAGCAGCCAACTTGCCGGGGTGGGAGAGGGACTGTTTTTT. Residues: CASSQLAGVGEGLFF.

The chain uses TRBV5-1 and TRBJ2-3; TRBD2 agrees at 12 bases. The J segment lost 0 bases and the V segment lost 2 bases, leaving 4 bases of the junction unmatched. From germline, CDR1 is SGHRS and CDR2 YFSETQ. The CDR3 runs 17 residues. DNA of the CDR3: TGCGCCAGCAGCTTTTCGACTAGCGGGGGTAGCACAGATACGCAGTATTTT. This gives the protein CASSFSTSGGSTDTQYF.

The gene calls are TRBV11-2 and TRBJ1-3; D gene ambiguous. With 1 base removed from V and 1 base from J, the gap between germline ends came to 2 bases. The CDR3 spans 13 residues. CDR1 SGHAT and CDR2 FQNNGV come from the germline V gene. The CDR3 loop is CASSLGSGNTIYF. The DNA of the CDR3 is TGTGCCAGCAGCTTAGGGTCTGGAAACACCATATATTTT.

The CDR3 DNA sequence: TGTGCCAGCTCGACAGGTGGGGATAGGGAGCAGTACTTC. Amino acid sequence: CASSTGGDREQYF. The chain employs TRBV2 and TRBJ2-5; the D gene is possibly TRBD1 (6 bases). V shed 8 bases and J shed 11 bases, with 21 bases lying between them. Germline V gene sequence: CDR1 SNHLY, CDR2 FYNNEI. CDR3 size: 13 residues. The full variable domain, completed using reference TRBV2 and TRBJ2-5, is EPEVTQTPSHQVTQMGQEVILRCVPISNHLYFYWYRQILGQKVEFLVSFYNNEISEKSEIFDDQFSVERPDGSNFTLKIRSTKLEDSAMYFCASSTGGDREQYFGPGTRLLVL.

V gene TRBV19 combines with J gene TRBJ2-5, with D hard to call. CDR1 LNHDA and CDR2 SQIVND come from the germline V gene (reference sequence). The CDR3 loop spans 13 amino acids. The V gene lost 1 base and the J gene lost 5 bases, with 8 bases spanning the gap. The CDR3 is CASSIGAGETQYF. The CDR3, as DNA: TGTGCCAGTAGTATAGGAGCCGGTGAGACCCAGTACTTC.

The V call is TRBV11-2, the J call TRBJ1-6; 9 bases fit TRBD1. Trimming removed 4 bases from V and 1 base from J; junction bases left unmatched: 5. The CDR3 has 17 residues. CDR1 is SGHAT, CDR2 FQNNGV, per germline. CDR3 sequence (DNA): TGTGCCAGCAGCTCGATGGACAGGGGATCCTATAATTCACCCCTCCACTTT. Translating it yields CASSSMDRGSYNSPLHF.

As concerns this clone: Germline is not matched at one junction end, which may reflect a read error. The chain combines TRBV6-1 with TRBJ2-5, with a possible D match to TRBD1 (6 bases). The CDR3 is 15 residues long. The germline CDR1 and CDR2 sequences are MNHNS and SASEGT. Written as DNA, the CDR3 is TGTGCCAGCAGCGAAGGGGACATCGGAGCCGAGGCCCAGTACTTC. Residues: CASSEGDIGAEAQYF.

This clone has just one count. The chain has TRBV6-6 and TRBJ1-6; no clear D. The CDR3 runs to 14 residues. Per the germline V gene, CDR1 is MNHNY and CDR2 is SVGAGI (reference sequence). V lost 0 bases to trimming and J lost 7 bases, with 7 bases between them. In nucleotides, the CDR3 is TGTGCCAGCAGTTACTCGAACTCCAATTCACCCCTCCACTTT. The encoded protein is CASSYSNSNSPLHF.

V usage is TRBV10-1 and J usage is TRBJ1-1; 8 nucleotides align to TRBD1. Germline V CDR1 and CDR2: WNHNN, SYGVQD (reference sequence). The CDR3 totals 21 residues. J lost 0 bases, V lost 0 bases, and 18 bases had no gene match. CDR3 nucleotide sequence: TGCGCCAGCAGTGAGTCGTTCGGACAGGGTCCGAAAGCTGCCATGAACACTGAAGCTTTCTTT. Its translation is CASSESFGQGPKAAMNTEAFF.

In its sample, this clone was seen many times. This chain joins TRBV4-3 and TRBJ1-6; the D is unclear. Germline CDR1 reads LGHNA; CDR2 reads YSLEER. Trimming pared 0 bases from V and 10 bases from J, leaving 16 bases between. The length of the CDR3 is 16 residues. CDR3 in amino acids: CASSQDWRAGESPLHF. CDR3 bases: TGCGCCAGCAGCCAAGATTGGAGGGCTGGCGAGTCACCCCTCCACTTT.

The chain links TRBV25-1 to TRBJ1-1; D is uncertain. Germline CDR1 and CDR2: MGHDK and SYGVNS. The CDR3 has 13 amino acids. Trimming cost V 7 bases and J 0 bases, with 9 bases left between them. The CDR3 DNA reads as TGTGCCAGCATTCCTTCCATGAACACTGAAGCTTTCTTT. Amino acids: CASIPSMNTEAFF. Full variable domain (rest looked up from reference TRBV25-1 and TRBJ1-1): EADIYQTPRYLVIGTGKKITLECSQTMGHDKMYWYQQDPGMELHLIHYSYGVNSTEKGDLSSESTVSRIRTEHFPLTLESARPSHTSQYLCASIPSMNTEAFFGQGTRLTVV.